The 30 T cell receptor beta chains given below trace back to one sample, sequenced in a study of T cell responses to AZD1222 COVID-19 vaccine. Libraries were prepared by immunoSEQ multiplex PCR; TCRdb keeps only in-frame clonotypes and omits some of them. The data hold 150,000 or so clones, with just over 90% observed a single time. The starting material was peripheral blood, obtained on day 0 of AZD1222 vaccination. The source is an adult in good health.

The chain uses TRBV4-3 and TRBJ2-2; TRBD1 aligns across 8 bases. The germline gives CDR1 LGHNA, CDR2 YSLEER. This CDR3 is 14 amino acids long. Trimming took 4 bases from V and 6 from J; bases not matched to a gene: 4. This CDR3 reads CASSRLTGAGELFF. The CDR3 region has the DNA TGCGCCAGCAGCCGCCTGACAGGGGCCGGGGAGCTGTTTTTT.

This chain's CDR3 is CASSIPGLAYGYTF. CDR3 nucleotide sequence: TGTGCCAGCAGTATCCCGGGCCTAGCCTATGGCTACACCTTC. V is TRBV28 and J is TRBJ1-2; no clear D gene. CDR3 length equals 14 residues. V lost 5 bases, J lost 4 bases, and 14 bases lay in between. Germline assignment: CDR1 MDHEN and CDR2 SYDVKM.

This CDR3 is CASSPGTVQETQYF. CDR3 in DNA: TGTGCCAGCAGTCCCGGGACAGTCCAAGAGACCCAGTACTTC. The chain recombines TRBV6-5 with TRBJ2-5, with TRBD1 identical over 7 bases. CDR1 MNHEY and CDR2 SVGAGI come from the germline V gene. The V segment lost 5 bases and the J segment 1 base; nucleotides outside the gene matches: 4. The CDR3 is 14 residues long.

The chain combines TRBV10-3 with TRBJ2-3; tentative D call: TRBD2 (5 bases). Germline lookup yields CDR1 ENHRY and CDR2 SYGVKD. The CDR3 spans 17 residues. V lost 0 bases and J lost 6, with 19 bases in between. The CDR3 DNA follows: TGTGCCATCAGTGAGTCGGCCCTCGGGGTCCCGGGGGATACGCAGTATTTT. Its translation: CAISESALGVPGDTQYF.

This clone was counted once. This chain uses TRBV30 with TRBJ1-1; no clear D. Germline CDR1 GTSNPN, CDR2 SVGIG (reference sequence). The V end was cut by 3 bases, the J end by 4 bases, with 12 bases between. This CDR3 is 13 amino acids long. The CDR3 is CAWSGLSGTEAFF. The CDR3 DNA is TGTGCCTGGAGCGGCCTTTCGGGCACTGAAGCTTTCTTT.

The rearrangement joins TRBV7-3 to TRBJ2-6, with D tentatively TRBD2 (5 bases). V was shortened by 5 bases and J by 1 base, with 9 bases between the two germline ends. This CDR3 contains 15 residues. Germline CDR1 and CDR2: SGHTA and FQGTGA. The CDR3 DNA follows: TGTGCCAGCAGCCCTAGGAGGTCTGGGGCCAACGTCCTGACTTTC. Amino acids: CASSPRRSGANVLTF.

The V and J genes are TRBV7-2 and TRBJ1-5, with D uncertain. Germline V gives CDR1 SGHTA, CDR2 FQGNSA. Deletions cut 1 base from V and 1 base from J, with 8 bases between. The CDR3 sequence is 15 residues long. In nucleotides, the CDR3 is TGTGCCAGCAGCTTAGGGGCACAAAGCAATCAGCCCCAGCATTTT. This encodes CASSLGAQSNQPQHF.

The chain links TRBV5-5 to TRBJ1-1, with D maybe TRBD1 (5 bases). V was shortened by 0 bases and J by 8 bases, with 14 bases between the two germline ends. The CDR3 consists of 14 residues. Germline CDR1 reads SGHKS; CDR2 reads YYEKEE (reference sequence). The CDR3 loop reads CASSLEGWGTEAFF. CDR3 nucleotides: TGTGCCAGCAGCTTGGAAGGGTGGGGGACCGAAGCTTTCTTT.

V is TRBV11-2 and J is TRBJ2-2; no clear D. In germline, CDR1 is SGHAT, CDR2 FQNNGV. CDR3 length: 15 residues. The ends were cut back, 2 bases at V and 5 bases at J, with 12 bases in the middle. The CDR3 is CASSLWSSQTGELFF. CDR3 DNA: TGTGCCAGCAGCTTATGGAGCAGCCAGACCGGGGAGCTGTTTTTT.

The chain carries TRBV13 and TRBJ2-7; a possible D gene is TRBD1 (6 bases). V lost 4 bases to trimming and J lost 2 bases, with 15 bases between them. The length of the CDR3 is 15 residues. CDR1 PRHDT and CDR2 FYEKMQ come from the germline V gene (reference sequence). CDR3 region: CASSSFGGHPYEQYF. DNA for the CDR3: TGTGCCAGCAGCTCATTTGGGGGACACCCCTACGAGCAGTACTTC.

The DNA for the CDR3 is TGTGCCAGCAGCTACAGGGAGAGCTCCTATAATTCACCCCTCCACTTT. Translation: CASSYRESSYNSPLHF. V usage is TRBV7-9 and J usage is TRBJ1-6, with a possible D match to TRBD1 (6 bases). Deletions cut 4 bases from V and 0 bases from J, with 10 bases between. Germline CDR1 SEHNR, CDR2 FQNEAQ (reference sequence). This CDR3 is 16 amino acids long.

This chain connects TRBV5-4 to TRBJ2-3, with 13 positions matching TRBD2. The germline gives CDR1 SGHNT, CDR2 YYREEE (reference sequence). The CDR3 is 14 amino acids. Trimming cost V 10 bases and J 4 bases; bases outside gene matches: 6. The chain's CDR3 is CAFRTSGGADTQYF. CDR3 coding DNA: TGTGCCTTCCGGACTAGCGGGGGAGCAGATACGCAGTATTTT.

DNA for the CDR3: TGTGCCAGCAGCTCGATCGGGACAGGGGATAGCTATGGCTACACCTTC. This sequence encodes CASSSIGTGDSYGYTF. V usage is TRBV7-9 and J usage is TRBJ1-2; 10 bases are shared with TRBD1. V dropped 4 bases and J dropped 4; count of bases not matched to a gene: 9. Germline V gives CDR1 SEHNR, CDR2 FQNEAQ (reference sequence). This CDR3 region has 16 residues.

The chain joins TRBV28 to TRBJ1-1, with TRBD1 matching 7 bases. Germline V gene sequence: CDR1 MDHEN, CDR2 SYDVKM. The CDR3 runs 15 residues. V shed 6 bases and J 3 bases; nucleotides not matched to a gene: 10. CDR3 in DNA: TGTGCCAGCAGCCTGGGGTCGACAGGGTACACTGAAGCTTTCTTT. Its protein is CASSLGSTGYTEAFF.

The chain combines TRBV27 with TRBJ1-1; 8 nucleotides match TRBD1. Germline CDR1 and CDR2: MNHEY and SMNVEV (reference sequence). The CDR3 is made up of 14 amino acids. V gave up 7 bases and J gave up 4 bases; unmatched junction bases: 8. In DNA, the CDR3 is TGTGCCAGCATCCTCACAGGGGGGGGCACTGAAGCTTTCTTT. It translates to CASILTGGGTEAFF.

Here the CDR3 DNA reads TGCGCCAGCTACCACCGGGACGGAAATTCACCCCTCCACTTT. This sequence encodes CASYHRDGNSPLHF. The chain uses TRBV5-1 and TRBJ1-6; a weak D match, TRBD1 (5 bases). Trimming shortened V by 7 bases and J by 7 bases, and 15 bases separated the two germline ends. CDR1 SGHRS and CDR2 YFSETQ come from the germline V gene. This CDR3 comprises 14 residues.

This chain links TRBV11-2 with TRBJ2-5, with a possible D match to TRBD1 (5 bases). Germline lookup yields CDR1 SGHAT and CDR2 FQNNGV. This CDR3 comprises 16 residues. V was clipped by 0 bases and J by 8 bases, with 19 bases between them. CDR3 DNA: TGTGCCAGCAGCTTAGATCAGGGTTGGGCAGGCCAAACCCAGTACTTC. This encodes CASSLDQGWAGQTQYF.

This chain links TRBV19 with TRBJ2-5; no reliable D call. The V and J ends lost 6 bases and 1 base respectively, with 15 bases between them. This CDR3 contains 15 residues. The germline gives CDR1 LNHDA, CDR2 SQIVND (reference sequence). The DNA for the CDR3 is TGTGCCAGTAGCTATTTTGGGTTTCCCCAAGAGACCCAGTACTTC. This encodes CASSYFGFPQETQYF.

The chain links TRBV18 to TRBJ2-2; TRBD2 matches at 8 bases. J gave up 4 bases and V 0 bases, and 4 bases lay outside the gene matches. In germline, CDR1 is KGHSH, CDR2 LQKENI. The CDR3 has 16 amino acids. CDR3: CASSPPTGGITGELFF. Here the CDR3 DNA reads TGTGCCAGCTCACCACCGACGGGGGGGATCACCGGGGAGCTGTTTTTT.

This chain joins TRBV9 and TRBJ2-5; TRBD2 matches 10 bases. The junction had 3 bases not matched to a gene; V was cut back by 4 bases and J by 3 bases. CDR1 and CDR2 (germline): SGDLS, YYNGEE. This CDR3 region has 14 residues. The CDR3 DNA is TGTGCCAGCAGCTCCAGCGGGGGGGAAGAGACCCAGTACTTC. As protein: CASSSSGGEETQYF.

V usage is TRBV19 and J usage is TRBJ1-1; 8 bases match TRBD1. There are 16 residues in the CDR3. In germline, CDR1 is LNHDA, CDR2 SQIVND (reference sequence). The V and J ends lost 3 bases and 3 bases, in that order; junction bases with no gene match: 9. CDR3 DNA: TGTGCCAGTAGTATTAGGCAGGGGGCTTTACACACTGAAGCTTTCTTT. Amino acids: CASSIRQGALHTEAFF. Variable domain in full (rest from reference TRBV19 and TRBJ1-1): DGGITQSPKYLFRKEGQNVTLSCEQNLNHDAMYWYRQDPGQGLRLIYYSQIVNDFQKGDIAEGYSVSREKKESFPLTVTSAQKNPTAFYLCASSIRQGALHTEAFFGQGTRLTVV.

The CDR3 DNA sequence: TGTGCCAGCAGCCCGGTAAACACTGAAGCTTTCTTT. It is translated as CASSPVNTEAFF. This chain uses TRBV5-5 with TRBJ1-1; D remains ambiguous. Trimming stripped 4 bases from V and 2 bases from J, with 6 bases between. From germline, CDR1 is SGHKS and CDR2 YYEKEE (reference sequence). The CDR3 runs to 12 residues.

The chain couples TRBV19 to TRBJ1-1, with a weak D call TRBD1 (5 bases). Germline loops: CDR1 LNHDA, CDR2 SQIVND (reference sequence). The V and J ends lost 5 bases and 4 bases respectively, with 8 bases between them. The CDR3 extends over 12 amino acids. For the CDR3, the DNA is TGTGCCAGTAGTGCGGGGACCACTGAAGCTTTCTTT. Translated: CASSAGTTEAFF.

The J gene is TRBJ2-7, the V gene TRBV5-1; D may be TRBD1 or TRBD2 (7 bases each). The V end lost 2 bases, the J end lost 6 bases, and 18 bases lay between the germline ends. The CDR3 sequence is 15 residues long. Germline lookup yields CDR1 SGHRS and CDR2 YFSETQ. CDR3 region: CASSLDRDRTSEQYF. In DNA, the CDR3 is TGCGCCAGCAGCTTAGACAGGGACCGGACTAGCGAGCAGTACTTC.

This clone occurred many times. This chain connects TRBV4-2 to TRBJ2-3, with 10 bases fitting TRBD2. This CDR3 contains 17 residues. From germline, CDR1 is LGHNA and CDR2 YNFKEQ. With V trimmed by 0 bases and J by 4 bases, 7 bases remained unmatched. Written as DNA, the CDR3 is TGTGCCAGCAGCCAAGATTGGGCTAGCGGGGGCGCAGATACGCAGTATTTT. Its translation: CASSQDWASGGADTQYF.

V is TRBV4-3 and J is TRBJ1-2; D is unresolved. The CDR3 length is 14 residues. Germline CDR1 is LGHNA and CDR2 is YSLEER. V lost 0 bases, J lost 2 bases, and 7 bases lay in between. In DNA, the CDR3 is TGCGCCAGCAGCCAAGATGAGGGAAACTATGGCTACACCTTC. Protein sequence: CASSQDEGNYGYTF.

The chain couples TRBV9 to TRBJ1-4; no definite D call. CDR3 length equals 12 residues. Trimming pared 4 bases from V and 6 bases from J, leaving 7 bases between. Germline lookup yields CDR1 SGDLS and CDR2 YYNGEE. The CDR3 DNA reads TGTGCCAGCAGCTCCTCTGATGAAAAACTGTTTTTT. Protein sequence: CASSSSDEKLFF.

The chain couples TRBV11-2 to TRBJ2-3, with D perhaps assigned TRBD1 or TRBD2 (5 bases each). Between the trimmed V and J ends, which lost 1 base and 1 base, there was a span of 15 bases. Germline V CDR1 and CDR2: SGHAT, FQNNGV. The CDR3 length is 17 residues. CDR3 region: CASSLAPARGGTDTQYF. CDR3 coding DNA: TGTGCCAGCAGCTTAGCCCCGGCGAGAGGGGGCACAGATACGCAGTATTTT. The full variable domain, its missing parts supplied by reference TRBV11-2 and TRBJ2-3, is EAGVAQSPRYKIIEKRQSVAFWCNPISGHATLYWYQQILGQGPKLLIQFQNNGVVDDSQLPKDRFSAERLKGVDSTLKIQPAKLEDSAVYLCASSLAPARGGTDTQYFGPGTRLTVL.

The CDR3: CASSLQGNNSPLHF. The CDR3, as DNA: TGCGCCAGCAGCTTACAGGGAAACAATTCACCCCTCCACTTT. The gene calls are TRBV5-1 and TRBJ1-6; tentatively, D is TRBD1 (6 bases). V shed 2 bases and J shed 7 bases, with 10 bases lying between them. This CDR3 region has 14 residues. The germline CDR1 and CDR2 sequences are SGHRS and YFSETQ.

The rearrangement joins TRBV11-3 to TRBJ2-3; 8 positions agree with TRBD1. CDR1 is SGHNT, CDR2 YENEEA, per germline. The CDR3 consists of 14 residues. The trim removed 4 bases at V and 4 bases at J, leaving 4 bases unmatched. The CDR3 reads CASSSGQGADTQYF. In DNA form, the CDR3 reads TGTGCCAGCAGCTCCGGACAGGGTGCAGATACGCAGTATTTT.